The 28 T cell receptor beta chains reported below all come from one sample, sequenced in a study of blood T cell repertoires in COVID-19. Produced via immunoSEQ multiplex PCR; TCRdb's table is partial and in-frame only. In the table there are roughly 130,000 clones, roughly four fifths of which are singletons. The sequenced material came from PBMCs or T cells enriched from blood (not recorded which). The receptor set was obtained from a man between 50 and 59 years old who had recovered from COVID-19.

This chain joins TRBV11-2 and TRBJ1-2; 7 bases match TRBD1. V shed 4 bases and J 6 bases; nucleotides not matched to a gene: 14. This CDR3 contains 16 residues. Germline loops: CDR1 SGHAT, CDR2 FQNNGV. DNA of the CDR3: TGTGCCAGCAGCTCAGTACATAGACAGGGATCTGATGGCTACACCTTC. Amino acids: CASSSVHRQGSDGYTF. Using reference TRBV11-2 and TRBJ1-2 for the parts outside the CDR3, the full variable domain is EAGVAQSPRYKIIEKRQSVAFWCNPISGHATLYWYQQILGQGPKLLIQFQNNGVVDDSQLPKDRFSAERLKGVDSTLKIQPAKLEDSAVYLCASSSVHRQGSDGYTFGSGTRLTVV.

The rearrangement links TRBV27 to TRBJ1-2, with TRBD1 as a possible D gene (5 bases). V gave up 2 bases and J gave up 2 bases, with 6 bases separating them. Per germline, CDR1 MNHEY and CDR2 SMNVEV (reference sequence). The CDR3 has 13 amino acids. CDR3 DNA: TGTGCCAGCAGTTTACCAGGGAACTATGGCTACACCTTC. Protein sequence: CASSLPGNYGYTF.

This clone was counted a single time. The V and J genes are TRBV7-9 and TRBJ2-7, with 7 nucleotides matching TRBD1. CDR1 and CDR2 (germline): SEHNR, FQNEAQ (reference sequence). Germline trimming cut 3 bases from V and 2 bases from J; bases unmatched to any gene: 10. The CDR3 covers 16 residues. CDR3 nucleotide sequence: TGTGCCAGCAGCTTCCCCCCCACAGGGGAAACCTACGAGCAGTACTTC. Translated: CASSFPPTGETYEQYF.

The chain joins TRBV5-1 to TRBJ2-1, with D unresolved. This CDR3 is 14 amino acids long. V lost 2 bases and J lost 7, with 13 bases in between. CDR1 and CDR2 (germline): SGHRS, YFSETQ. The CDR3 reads CASSLSGEVNEQFF. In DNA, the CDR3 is TGCGCCAGCAGCTTAAGTGGTGAGGTGAATGAGCAGTTCTTC.

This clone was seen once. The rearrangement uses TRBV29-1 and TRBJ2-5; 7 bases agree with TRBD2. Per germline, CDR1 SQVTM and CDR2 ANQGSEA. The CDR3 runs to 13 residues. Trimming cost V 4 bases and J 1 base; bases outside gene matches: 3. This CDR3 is CSVVGGIQETQYF. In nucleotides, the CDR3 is TGCAGCGTTGTCGGGGGGATCCAAGAGACCCAGTACTTC.

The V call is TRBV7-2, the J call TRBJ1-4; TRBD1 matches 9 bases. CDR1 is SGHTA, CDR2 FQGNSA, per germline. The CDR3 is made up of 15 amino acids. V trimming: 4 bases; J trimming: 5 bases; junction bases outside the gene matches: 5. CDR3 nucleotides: TGTGCCAGCAGCTCACAGGGGGCGGCAAATGAAAAACTGTTTTTT. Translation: CASSSQGAANEKLFF.

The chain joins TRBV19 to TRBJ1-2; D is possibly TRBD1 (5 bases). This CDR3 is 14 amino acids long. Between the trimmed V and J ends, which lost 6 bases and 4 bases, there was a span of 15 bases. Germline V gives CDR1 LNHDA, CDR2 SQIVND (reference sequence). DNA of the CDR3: TGTGCCAGTAGAAGGGCAGGGATTACCTATGGCTACACCTTC. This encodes CASRRAGITYGYTF.

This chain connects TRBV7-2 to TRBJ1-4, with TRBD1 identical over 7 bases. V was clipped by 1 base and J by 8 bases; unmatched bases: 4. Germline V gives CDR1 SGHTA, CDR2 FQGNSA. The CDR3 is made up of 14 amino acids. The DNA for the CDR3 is TGTGCCAGCAGCTTAGGGGACAGAAGGGAAAAACTGTTTTTT. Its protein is CASSLGDRREKLFF.

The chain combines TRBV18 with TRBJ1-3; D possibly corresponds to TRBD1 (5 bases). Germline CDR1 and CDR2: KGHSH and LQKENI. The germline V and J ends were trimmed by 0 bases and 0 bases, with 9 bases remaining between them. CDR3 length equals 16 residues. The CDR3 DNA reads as TGTGCCAGCTCACCACCGGGGGGTATCTCTGGAAACACCATATATTTT. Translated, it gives CASSPPGGISGNTIYF.

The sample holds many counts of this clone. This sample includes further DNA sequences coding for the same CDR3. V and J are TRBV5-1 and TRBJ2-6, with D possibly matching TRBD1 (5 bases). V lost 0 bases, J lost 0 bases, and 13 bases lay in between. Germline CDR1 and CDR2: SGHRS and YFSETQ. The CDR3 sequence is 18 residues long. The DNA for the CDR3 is TGCGCCAGCAGCTTGGTTACAGGACCCCCCTCTGGGGCCAACGTCCTGACTTTC. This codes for CASSLVTGPPSGANVLTF. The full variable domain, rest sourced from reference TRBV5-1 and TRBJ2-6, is KAGVTQTPRYLIKTRGQQVTLSCSPISGHRSVSWYQQTPGQGLQFLFEYFSETQRNKGNFPGRFSGRQFSNSRSEMNVSTLELGDSALYLCASSLVTGPPSGANVLTFGAGSRLTVL.

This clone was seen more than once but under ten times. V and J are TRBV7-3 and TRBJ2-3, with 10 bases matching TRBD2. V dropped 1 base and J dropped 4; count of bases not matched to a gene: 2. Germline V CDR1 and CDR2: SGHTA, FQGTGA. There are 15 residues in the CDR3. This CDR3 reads CASSLRAGGPDTQYF. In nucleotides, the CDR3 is TGTGCCAGCAGCTTAAGAGCGGGGGGGCCAGATACGCAGTATTTT. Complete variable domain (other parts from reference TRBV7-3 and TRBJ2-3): GAGVSQTPSNKVTEKGKYVELRCDPISGHTALYWYRQSLGQGPEFLIYFQGTGAADDSGLPNDRFFAVRPEGSVSTLKIQRTERGDSAVYLCASSLRAGGPDTQYFGPGTRLTVL.

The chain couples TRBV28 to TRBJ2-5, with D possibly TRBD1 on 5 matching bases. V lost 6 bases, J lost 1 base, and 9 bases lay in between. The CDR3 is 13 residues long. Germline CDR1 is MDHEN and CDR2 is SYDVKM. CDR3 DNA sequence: TGTGCCAGCAGCGGGCAGGGCCAAGAGACCCAGTACTTC. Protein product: CASSGQGQETQYF.

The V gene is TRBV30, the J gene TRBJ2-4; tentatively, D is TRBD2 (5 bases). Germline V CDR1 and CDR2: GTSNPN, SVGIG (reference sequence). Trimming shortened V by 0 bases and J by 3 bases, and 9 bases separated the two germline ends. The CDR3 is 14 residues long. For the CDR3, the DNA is TGTGCCTGGAGTGTATGGGGAGACAAAAACATTCAGTACTTC. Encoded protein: CAWSVWGDKNIQYF.

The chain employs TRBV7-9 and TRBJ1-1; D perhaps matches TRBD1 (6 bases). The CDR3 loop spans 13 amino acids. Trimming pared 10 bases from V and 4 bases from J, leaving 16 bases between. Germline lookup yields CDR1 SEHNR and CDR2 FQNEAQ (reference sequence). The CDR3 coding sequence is TGTGCCACCCGGGACAAGGTTATCACTGAAGCTTTCTTT. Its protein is CATRDKVITEAFF.

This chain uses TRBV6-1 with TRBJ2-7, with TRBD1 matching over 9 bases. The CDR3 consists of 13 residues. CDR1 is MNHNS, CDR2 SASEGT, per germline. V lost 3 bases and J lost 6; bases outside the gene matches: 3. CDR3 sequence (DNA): TGTGCCAGCAGTGACGCGGACAGGGGCGAGCAGTACTTC. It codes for CASSDADRGEQYF.

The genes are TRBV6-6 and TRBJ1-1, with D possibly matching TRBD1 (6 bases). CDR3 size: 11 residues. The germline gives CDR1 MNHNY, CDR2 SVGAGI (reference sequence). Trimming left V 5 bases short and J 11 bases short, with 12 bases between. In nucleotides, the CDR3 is TGTGCCAGCAGTGATGCGAGGGGGGCTTTCTTT. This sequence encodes CASSDARGAFF.

The DNA for the CDR3 is TGTGCCAGCAGCCCAGGACAGGTTGGGGAAAAACTGTTTTTT. Translation: CASSPGQVGEKLFF. The V and J genes are TRBV5-6 and TRBJ1-4, with 7 bases lining up with TRBD1. With V trimmed by 4 bases and J by 8 bases, 8 bases remained unmatched. Germline V gives CDR1 SGHDT, CDR2 YYEEEE. This CDR3 is built from 14 residues.

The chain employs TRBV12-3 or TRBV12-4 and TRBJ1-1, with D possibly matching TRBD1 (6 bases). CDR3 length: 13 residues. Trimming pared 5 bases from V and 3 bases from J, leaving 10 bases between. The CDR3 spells CASSPRTDTEAFF. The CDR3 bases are TGTGCCAGCAGTCCAAGGACAGACACTGAAGCTTTCTTT.

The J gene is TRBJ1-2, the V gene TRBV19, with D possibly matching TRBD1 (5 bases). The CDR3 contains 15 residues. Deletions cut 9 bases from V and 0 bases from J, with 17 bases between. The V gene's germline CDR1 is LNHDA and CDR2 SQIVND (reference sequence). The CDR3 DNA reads TGTGCCAGCTCCCGAGCCGGGACTTCTAACTATGGCTACACCTTC. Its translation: CASSRAGTSNYGYTF.

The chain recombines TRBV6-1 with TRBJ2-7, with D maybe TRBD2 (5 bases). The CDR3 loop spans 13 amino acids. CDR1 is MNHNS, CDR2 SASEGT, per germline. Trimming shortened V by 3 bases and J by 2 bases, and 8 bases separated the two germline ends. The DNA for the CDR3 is TGTGCCAGCAGTGATGGCGGGCCCTACGAGCAGTACTTC. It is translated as CASSDGGPYEQYF.

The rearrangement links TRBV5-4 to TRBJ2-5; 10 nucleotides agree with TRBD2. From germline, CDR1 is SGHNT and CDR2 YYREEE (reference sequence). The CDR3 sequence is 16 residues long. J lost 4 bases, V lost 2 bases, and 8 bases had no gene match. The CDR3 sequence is CASSFPTSGALETQYF. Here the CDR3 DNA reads TGTGCCAGCAGCTTTCCCACTAGCGGGGCCCTAGAGACCCAGTACTTC.

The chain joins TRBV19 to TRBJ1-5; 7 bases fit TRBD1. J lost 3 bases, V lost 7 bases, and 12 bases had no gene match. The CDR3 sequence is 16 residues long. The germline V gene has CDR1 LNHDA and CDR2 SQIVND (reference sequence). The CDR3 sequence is CASTTTGSRSNQPQHF. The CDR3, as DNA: TGTGCCAGTACCACGACAGGGTCGAGGTCCAATCAGCCCCAGCATTTT.

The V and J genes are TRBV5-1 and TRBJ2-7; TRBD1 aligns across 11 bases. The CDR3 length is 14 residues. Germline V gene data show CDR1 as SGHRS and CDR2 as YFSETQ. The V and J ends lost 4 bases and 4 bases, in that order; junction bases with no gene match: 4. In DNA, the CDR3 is TGCGCCAGCAGCCCGGGACAGGGGGATTACGAGCAGTACTTC. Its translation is CASSPGQGDYEQYF.

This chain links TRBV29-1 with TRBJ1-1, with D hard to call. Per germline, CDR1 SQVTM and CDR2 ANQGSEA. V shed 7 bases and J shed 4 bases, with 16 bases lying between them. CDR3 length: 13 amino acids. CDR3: CSAASSGGTEAFF. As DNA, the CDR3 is TGCAGCGCCGCGAGCTCGGGTGGCACTGAAGCTTTCTTT.

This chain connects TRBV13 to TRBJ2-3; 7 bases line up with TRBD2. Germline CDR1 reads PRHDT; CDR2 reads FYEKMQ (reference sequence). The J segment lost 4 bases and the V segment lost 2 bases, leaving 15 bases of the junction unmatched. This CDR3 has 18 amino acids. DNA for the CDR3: TGTGCCAGCAGCTTAAGGACCCAAGGGAGGGGATGGTCAGATACGCAGTATTTT. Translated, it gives CASSLRTQGRGWSDTQYF.

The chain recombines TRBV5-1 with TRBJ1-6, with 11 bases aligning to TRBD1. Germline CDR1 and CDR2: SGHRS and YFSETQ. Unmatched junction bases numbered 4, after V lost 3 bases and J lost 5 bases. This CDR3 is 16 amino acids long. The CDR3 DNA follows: TGCGCCAGCAGCTGGGGGGACAGGGGGGATAATTCACCCCTCCACTTT. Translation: CASSWGDRGDNSPLHF.

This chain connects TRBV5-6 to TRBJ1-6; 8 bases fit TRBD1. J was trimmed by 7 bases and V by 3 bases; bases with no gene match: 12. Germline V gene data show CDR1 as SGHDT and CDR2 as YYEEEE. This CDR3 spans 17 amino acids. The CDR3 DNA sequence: TGTGCCAGCAGCTCTCTACTCGGACAGGGCCAGAATTCACCCCTCCACTTT. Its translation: CASSSLLGQGQNSPLHF.

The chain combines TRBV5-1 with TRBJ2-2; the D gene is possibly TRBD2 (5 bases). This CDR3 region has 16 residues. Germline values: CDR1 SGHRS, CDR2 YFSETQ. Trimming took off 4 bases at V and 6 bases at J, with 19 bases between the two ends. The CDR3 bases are TGCGCCAGCAGCCCGGAACTAGTTCGGACGGCCGGGGAGCTGTTTTTT. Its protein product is CASSPELVRTAGELFF. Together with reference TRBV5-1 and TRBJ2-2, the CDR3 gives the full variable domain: KAGVTQTPRYLIKTRGQQVTLSCSPISGHRSVSWYQQTPGQGLQFLFEYFSETQRNKGNFPGRFSGRQFSNSRSEMNVSTLELGDSALYLCASSPELVRTAGELFFGEGSRLTVL.